The 26 T cell receptor beta chains reported below all come from one sample, sequenced in a study of prognosis after radiotherapy for stage I lung cancer. Genomic DNA was subjected to two-round multiplex PCR for amplification of TCR beta CDR3. First-round PCR, the initial amplification, used primers specific to each TRBV and TRBJ gene. TCRdb re-derived calls from the multiplex PCR reads in MiXCR, one entry per CDR3 protein. The sample comprises about 59,000 distinct CDR3 sequences, around 27% of which are singletons, and around 6.8% rests with the top ten. The sample here was PBMCs, taken before or after stereotactic body radiation therapy (not recorded which). The receptor set was obtained from a donor aged 50 or older with non-small cell lung cancer.

This clonotype turned up a few times. A much larger clone lies one base from this, so it may be a read error. The CDR3 sequence is CASIFDGYEQYF. For the CDR3, the DNA is TGTGCCAGCATCTTTGACGGGTACGAGCAGTACTTC. The chain recombines TRBV7-9 with TRBJ2-7, with no clear D. Per germline, CDR1 SEHNR and CDR2 FQNEAQ (reference sequence). This CDR3 is 12 amino acids long. V shed 7 bases and J shed 4 bases, with 11 bases lying between them.

This clonotype was observed at least ten times. The chain recombines TRBV18 with TRBJ2-3; 9 positions match TRBD1. V gave up 3 bases and J gave up 0 bases; unmatched junction bases: 4. The CDR3 is 16 residues long. Germline V gene lookup returns CDR1 KGHSH and CDR2 LQKENI. In nucleotides, the CDR3 is TGTGCCAGCTCACCCACCGGGACAGGGAGCACAGATACGCAGTATTTT. Its translation is CASSPTGTGSTDTQYF.

This clonotype has at least ten counts. The V gene is TRBV24-1, the J gene TRBJ2-5, with 10 bases aligning to TRBD1. The CDR3 consists of 15 residues. J was trimmed by 5 bases and V by 5 bases; bases with no gene match: 7. Germline values: CDR1 KGHDR, CDR2 SFDVKD. The CDR3 DNA follows: TGTGCCACCAGTGTCCTGGGGACAGGGGTTGAGACCCAGTACTTC. Encoded protein: CATSVLGTGVETQYF.

A few counts support this clonotype. The rearrangement uses TRBV6-1 and TRBJ2-4, with D possibly TRBD1 on 5 matching bases. V was shortened by 3 bases and J by 8 bases, with 11 bases between the two germline ends. This CDR3 is built from 13 residues. Germline V gene lookup returns CDR1 MNHNS and CDR2 SASEGT. The DNA of the CDR3 is TGTGCCAGCAGTGAGCAGGGAAGGGACATTCAGTACTTC. It specifies CASSEQGRDIQYF.

In this sample, this clonotype turned up many times. J is TRBJ1-1 and V is TRBV7-9, with TRBD1 matching 7 bases. Trimming took 4 bases from V and 12 from J; bases not matched to a gene: 8. CDR1 is SEHNR, CDR2 FQNEAQ, per germline (reference sequence). CDR3 size: 12 residues. The DNA for the CDR3 is TGTGCCAGCAGCTCGGGACAGAGGGGAACTTTCTTT. It codes for CASSSGQRGTFF.

Comments on this clonotype: A much larger clone differs by one base, so this may be a read error. The chain carries TRBV20-1 and TRBJ2-5, with 9 bases that match TRBD1. This CDR3 has 14 residues. Germline CDR1 DFQATT, CDR2 SNEGSKA (reference sequence). Unmatched junction bases numbered 9, after V lost 8 bases and J lost 2 bases. CDR3 coding DNA: TGCAGTCCTGGAAGACAGGGGGTTCAAGAGACCCAGTACTTC. Translated: CSPGRQGVQETQYF.

In its sample, this clonotype was seen once. The chain joins TRBV5-1 to TRBJ2-1; 9 bases line up with TRBD2. V shed 5 bases, J shed 2 bases, and the junction held 11 bases outside the gene matches. CDR1 is SGHRS and CDR2 is YFSETQ in the germline V gene. The CDR3 is 17 amino acids. CDR3 coding DNA: TGCGCCAGCAGTTCCGGGACTAGCAGGTACCCCTACAATGAGCAGTTCTTC. The encoded protein is CASSSGTSRYPYNEQFF.

This clonotype was found many times. The rearrangement links TRBV6-1 to TRBJ1-5; D might be TRBD1 (5 bases). The CDR3 consists of 12 residues. Trimming left V 10 bases short and J 7 bases short, with 14 bases between. Germline values: CDR1 MNHNS, CDR2 SASEGT. In DNA form, the CDR3 reads TGTGCCACCGTTAATTCAGGGCAGCCCCAGCATTTT. As protein: CATVNSGQPQHF.

With respect to this clonotype: Possible read error: a much larger clone is one base away. This rearrangement joins TRBV5-1 to TRBJ2-3; D perhaps matches TRBD2 (7 bases). The CDR3 sequence is 15 residues long. The germline V and J ends were trimmed by 3 bases and 3 bases, with 14 bases remaining between them. The germline V gene has CDR1 SGHRS and CDR2 YFSETQ. This chain's CDR3 is CASSYGGAVTDTQYF. In DNA, the CDR3 is TGCGCCAGCAGCTATGGGGGGGCGGTGACAGATACGCAGTATTTT.

In this sample, this clonotype turned up many times. The V and J genes are TRBV12-3 or TRBV12-4 and TRBJ1-3; TRBD1 might be the D (5 bases). The CDR3 contains 13 residues. V was pared by 7 bases and J by 12 bases, with 19 bases between. The CDR3: CASTLGGDAIIYF. In DNA form, the CDR3 reads TGTGCCAGCACCTTGGGAGGGGACGCTATCATATATTTT.

This clonotype was detected ten times or more. The chain uses TRBV30 and TRBJ1-2; no definite D call. Looked up from germline, CDR1 is GTSNPN and CDR2 is SVGIG (reference sequence). This CDR3 spans 15 amino acids. V lost 4 bases to trimming and J lost 5 bases, with 20 bases between them. The CDR3 DNA sequence: TGTGCCTGGACCGGACCAAAAGGGAGAGGGTATGGCTACACCTTC. This gives the protein CAWTGPKGRGYGYTF.

The table lists this clonotype with many counts. The chain is built from TRBV18 and TRBJ2-2, with D maybe TRBD2 (5 bases). The ends were cut back, 2 bases at V and 5 bases at J, with 9 bases in the middle. The CDR3 runs to 14 residues. Germline V gene sequence: CDR1 KGHSH, CDR2 LQKENI. DNA for the CDR3: TGTGCCAGCTCACCAGAGCGGAGAACCGGGGAGCTGTTTTTT. Translating gives CASSPERRTGELFF.

The sample holds many counts of this clonotype. The V and J genes are TRBV18 and TRBJ2-5; no clear D gene. V dropped 3 bases and J dropped 0 bases, with 5 bases sitting between them. This CDR3 spans 13 amino acids. The germline gives CDR1 KGHSH, CDR2 LQKENI. As DNA, the CDR3 is TGTGCCAGCTCACCGGCGTACCAAGAGACCCAGTACTTC. Protein product: CASSPAYQETQYF. Based on the CDR3 plus reference TRBV18 and TRBJ2-5, the full variable domain is NAGVMQNPRHLVRRRGQEARLRCSPMKGHSHVYWYRQLPEEGLKFMVYLQKENIIDESGMPKERFSAEFPKEGPSILRIQQVVRGDSAAYFCASSPAYQETQYFGPGTRLLVL.

The table lists this clonotype with many counts. V usage is TRBV18 and J usage is TRBJ1-1; D is unresolved. Germline CDR1 and CDR2: KGHSH and LQKENI. V lost 2 bases, J lost 2 bases, and 12 bases lay in between. This CDR3 is built from 15 residues. The CDR3 sequence is CASSPGRPPNTEAFF. DNA of the CDR3: TGTGCCAGCTCACCAGGAAGGCCCCCTAACACTGAAGCTTTCTTT.

This clonotype was counted only a few times. Possible read error: a much larger clone is one base away. This chain uses TRBV11-2 with TRBJ1-6; no clear D. Germline V gene data show CDR1 as SGHAT and CDR2 as FQNNGV. The V end lost 5 bases, the J end lost 9 bases, and 23 bases lay between the germline ends. The CDR3 runs to 17 residues. The chain's CDR3 is CASSPAPTRRIASPLHF. The CDR3 DNA follows: TGTGCCAGCAGCCCCGCCCCTACTCGGCGGATAGCTTCACCCCTCCACTTT.

As regards this clonotype: This could be a read error, since a much larger clone is one nucleotide away. The rearrangement joins TRBV6-1 to TRBJ1-1; D is undetermined. CDR3 size: 13 residues. The germline gives CDR1 MNHNS, CDR2 SASEGT. The V end lost 6 bases, the J end lost 5 bases, and 13 bases lay between the germline ends. CDR3 in amino acids: CASRPGSQTEAFF. CDR3 nucleotides: TGTGCCAGCAGACCCGGTAGTCAAACTGAAGCTTTCTTT.

This clonotype was seen repeatedly, ten times or more. The rearrangement joins TRBV27 to TRBJ1-1; D gene unclear. Deletions cut 4 bases from V and 11 bases from J, with 17 bases between. The CDR3 is 13 amino acids. The V gene's germline CDR1 is MNHEY and CDR2 SMNVEV (reference sequence). The CDR3 loop is CASSSRTQSGAFF. The DNA for the CDR3 is TGTGCCAGCAGTTCTCGGACCCAATCTGGGGCTTTCTTT.

This clonotype was picked up many times. The CDR3 loop is CASSQEAPGYGYTF. Here the CDR3 DNA reads TGCGCCAGCAGCCAAGAGGCCCCAGGGTATGGCTACACCTTC. V gene TRBV4-3 combines with J gene TRBJ1-2; weak D call: TRBD1 (5 bases). The CDR3 is 14 residues long. Deletions cut 0 bases from V and 5 bases from J, with 10 bases between. CDR1 LGHNA and CDR2 YSLEER come from the germline V gene.

On this clonotype: A junction end diverges from the germline sequence, so it may reflect a read error. This chain joins TRBV6-2 or TRBV6-3 and TRBJ1-1; the D is unclear. Germline lookup yields CDR1 MNHEY and CDR2 SVGEGT. The CDR3 is 13 amino acids. CDR3 protein: CASSPNGDSESFF. CDR3 nucleotides: TGTGCCAGCAGCCCTAATGGTGACTCTGAATCTTTCTTT.

This clonotype has ten or more counts. The gene calls are TRBV2 and TRBJ2-3; D gene ambiguous. The length of the CDR3 is 14 residues. Per the germline V gene, CDR1 is SNHLY and CDR2 is FYNNEI. The V and J ends lost 4 bases and 0 bases respectively, with 8 bases between them. In DNA form, the CDR3 reads TGTGCCAGCAGTGCTATGACTAGCACAGATACGCAGTATTTT. It yields the protein CASSAMTSTDTQYF.

This clonotype was seen repeatedly, ten times or more. CDR3 DNA sequence: TGTGCCAGCAGCCCAGGACAACTAGCGGGGGTACAAGAGACCCAGTACTTC. It codes for CASSPGQLAGVQETQYF. The V gene is TRBV6-2 or TRBV6-3, the J gene TRBJ2-5, with 11 bases lining up with TRBD2. This CDR3 spans 17 amino acids. The ends lost 6 bases at V and 2 bases at J; junction bases unmatched: 11. Germline V gene data show CDR1 as MNHEY and CDR2 as SVGEGT.

This clonotype was seen many times. The chain links TRBV7-2 to TRBJ2-2; 9 bases map to TRBD2. In germline, CDR1 is SGHTA, CDR2 FQGNSA. V lost 6 bases to trimming and J lost 7 bases; unmatched junction nucleotides: 12. The CDR3 consists of 16 residues. CDR3 in amino acids: CASSTNRGLAGGELFF. CDR3 nucleotide sequence: TGTGCCAGCAGTACAAATCGGGGACTAGCCGGCGGGGAGCTGTTTTTT.

A word on this clonotype: A much larger clone is a single base away; this may be a read error. The chain links TRBV6-1 to TRBJ2-5, with a tentative D call TRBD2 (5 bases). The CDR3 length is 14 residues. Trimming cost V 8 bases and J 5 bases, with 18 bases left between them. Germline V gene sequence: CDR1 MNHNS, CDR2 SASEGT. CDR3 amino acids: CASYSLGVGETQYF. The CDR3 DNA is TGTGCCAGCTATTCTCTCGGGGTGGGGGAGACCCAGTACTTC.

The chain employs TRBV6-1 and TRBJ2-5, with TRBD2 identical over 10 bases. The CDR3 has 16 amino acids. Trimming at V came to 0 bases and at J to 8 bases, leaving 9 bases not matched to a gene. The germline V gene encodes CDR1 MNHNS and CDR2 SASEGT. The CDR3 is CASSEALLAGLDTQYF. DNA for the CDR3: TGTGCCAGCAGTGAAGCGTTACTAGCGGGGTTGGATACCCAGTACTTC.

This clonotype was picked up many times. The CDR3 reads CASSQDYGVSGNTIYF. CDR3 nucleotides: TGTGCCAGCAGCCAAGATTACGGGGTCTCTGGAAACACCATATATTTT. V and J are TRBV3-1 and TRBJ1-3; D remains unclear. This CDR3 has 16 residues. Trimming removed 0 bases at V and 0 bases at J, with 9 bases between. The germline gives CDR1 LGHDT, CDR2 YNNKEL (reference sequence).

This clonotype was picked up many times. The chain carries TRBV3-1 and TRBJ2-7; D gene uncertain. The CDR3 consists of 12 residues. The V end lost 2 bases, the J end lost 6 bases, and 8 bases lay between the germline ends. CDR1 LGHDT and CDR2 YNNKEL come from the germline V gene (reference sequence). The CDR3 DNA sequence: TGTGCCAGCAGCCAAAACTATGGCGAGCAGTACTTC. Translation gives CASSQNYGEQYF.